The T cell receptor beta chain described here comes from a study of T cell changes during pregnancy in multiple sclerosis. This clone came up a few times. At one end, the junction sequence differs from germline, possibly due to a read error. Profiled with immunoSEQ multiplex PCR; TCRdb holds only in-frame clones, not every one. The data hold 70,000 or so clones, with 91% observed a single time. The sample consisted of peripheral blood, taken in the third trimester of pregnancy. This clonotype was obtained from a female donor in good health, enrolled as a control in a pregnancy study.

The CDR3, as DNA: TGCGTCGTGGAGGAAGACACTGAAGCTTTCTTT. Amino acid sequence: CVVEEDTEAFF. V and J are TRBV6-5 and TRBJ1-1; D is unresolved. Germline assignment: CDR1 MNHEY and CDR2 SVGAGI. The CDR3 sequence is 11 residues long.